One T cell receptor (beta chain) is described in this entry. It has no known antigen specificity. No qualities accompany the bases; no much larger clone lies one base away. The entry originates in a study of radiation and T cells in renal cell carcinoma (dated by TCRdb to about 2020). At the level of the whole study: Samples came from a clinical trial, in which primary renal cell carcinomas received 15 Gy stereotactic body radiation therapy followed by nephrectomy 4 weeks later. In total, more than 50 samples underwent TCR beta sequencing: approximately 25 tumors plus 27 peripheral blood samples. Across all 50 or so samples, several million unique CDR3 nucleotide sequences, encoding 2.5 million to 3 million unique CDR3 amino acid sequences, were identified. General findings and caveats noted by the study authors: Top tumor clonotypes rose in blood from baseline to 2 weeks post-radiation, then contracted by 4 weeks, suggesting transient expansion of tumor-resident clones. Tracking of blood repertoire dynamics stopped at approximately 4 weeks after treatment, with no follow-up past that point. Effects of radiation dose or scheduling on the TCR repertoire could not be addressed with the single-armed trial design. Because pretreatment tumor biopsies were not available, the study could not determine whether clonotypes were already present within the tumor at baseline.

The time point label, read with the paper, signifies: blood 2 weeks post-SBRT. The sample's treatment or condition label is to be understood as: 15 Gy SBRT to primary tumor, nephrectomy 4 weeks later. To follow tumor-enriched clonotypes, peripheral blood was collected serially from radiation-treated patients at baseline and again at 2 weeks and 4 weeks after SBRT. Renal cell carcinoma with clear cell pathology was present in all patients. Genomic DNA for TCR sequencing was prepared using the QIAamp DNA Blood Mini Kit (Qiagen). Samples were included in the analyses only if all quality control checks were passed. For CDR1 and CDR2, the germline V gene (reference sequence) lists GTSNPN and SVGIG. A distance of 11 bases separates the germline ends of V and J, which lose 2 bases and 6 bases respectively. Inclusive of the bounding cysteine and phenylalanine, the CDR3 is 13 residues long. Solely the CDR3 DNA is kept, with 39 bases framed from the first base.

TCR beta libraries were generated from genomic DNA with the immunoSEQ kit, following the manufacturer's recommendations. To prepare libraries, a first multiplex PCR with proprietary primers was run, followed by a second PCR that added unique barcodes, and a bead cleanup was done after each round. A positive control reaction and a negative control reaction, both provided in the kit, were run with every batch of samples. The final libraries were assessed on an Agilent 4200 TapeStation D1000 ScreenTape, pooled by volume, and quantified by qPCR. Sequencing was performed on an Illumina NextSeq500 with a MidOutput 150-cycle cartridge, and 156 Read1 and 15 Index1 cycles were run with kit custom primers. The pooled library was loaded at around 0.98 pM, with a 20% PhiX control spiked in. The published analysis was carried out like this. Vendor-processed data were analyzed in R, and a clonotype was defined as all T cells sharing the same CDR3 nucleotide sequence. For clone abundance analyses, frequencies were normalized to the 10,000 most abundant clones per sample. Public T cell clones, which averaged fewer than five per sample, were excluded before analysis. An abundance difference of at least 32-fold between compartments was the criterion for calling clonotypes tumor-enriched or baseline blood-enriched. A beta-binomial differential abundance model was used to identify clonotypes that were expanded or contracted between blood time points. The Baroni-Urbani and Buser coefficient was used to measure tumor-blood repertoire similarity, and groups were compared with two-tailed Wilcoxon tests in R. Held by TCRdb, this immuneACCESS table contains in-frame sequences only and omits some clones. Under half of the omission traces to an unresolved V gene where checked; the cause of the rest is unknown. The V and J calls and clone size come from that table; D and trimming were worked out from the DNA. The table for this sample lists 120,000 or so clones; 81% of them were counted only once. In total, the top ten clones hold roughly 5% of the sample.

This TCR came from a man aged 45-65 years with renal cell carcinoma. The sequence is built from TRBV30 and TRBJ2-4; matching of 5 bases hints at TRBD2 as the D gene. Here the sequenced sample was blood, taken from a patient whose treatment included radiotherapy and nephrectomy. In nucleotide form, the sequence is TGTGCCTGGAGTCACGGGGTGGGAAACATTCAGTACTTC. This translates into CAWSHGVGNIQYF.